The T cell receptor beta chain described here comes from a study of blood T cell repertoires in COVID-19. The overall study: Both acute and convalescent COVID-19 samples were obtained from the United States, Italy and Spain.

The authors' processing: Estimation of nucleated cell counts was performed using reference gene primer amplification. Data came from immunoSEQ multiplex PCR; TCRdb stores just in-frame clones and leaves some out. V, J and clone size are taken as reported in that table, and D and trimming were inferred from the DNA itself. The data contain about 170,000 clones, approximately 89% of them singletons. This CDR3 is 14 amino acids long. V lost 6 bases and J lost 3, with 14 bases in between. Looked up from germline, CDR1 is SGHTA and CDR2 is FQGTGA. The cohort comprised adults aged roughly 18 to 100 years residing in some 24 US areas. Cohorts were determined from participant-reported clinical history.

The sample taken for sequencing was PBMCs or T cells enriched from blood (not recorded which). The chain combines TRBV7-3 with TRBJ2-5, with D possibly matching TRBD2 (5 bases). The receptor comes from a woman aged 18-30 years who had recovered from COVID-19. DNA for the CDR3: TGTGCCAGCAGGACCAGCGGTAGGGAAGAGACCCAGTACTTC. This encodes CASRTSGREETQYF.